This TCR beta chain originates from a study of T cell changes during pregnancy in multiple sclerosis. As concerns this clone: In the same sample, other DNA sequences code for this CDR3.

TCRdb's table, derived via immunoSEQ multiplex PCR, lists solely in-frame clones and lacks some. This table holds about 110,000 clones, about 89% found once. This clonotype originated in a female donor with multiple sclerosis, enrolled in a pregnancy study. The source material was peripheral blood, sampled before pregnancy.

CDR3 residues: CASSVVGGGGETQYF. The CDR3 bases are TGTGCCAGCAGCGTAGTAGGGGGGGGTGGAGAGACCCAGTACTTC. The chain carries TRBV9 and TRBJ2-5, with D perhaps TRBD2 (7 bases). CDR1 is SGDLS, CDR2 YYNGEE, per germline. The CDR3 length is 15 residues. V was clipped by 0 bases and J by 4 bases, with 13 bases between them.